The source of this T cell receptor (beta chain) is a study of molecular identifiers for immune sequencing clone quantification. Study-level findings and limits: Reportedly, one cell's Jurkat TCR RNA was detected within 1,100,000 naive CD8 cells.

This clonotype showed up many times. Its antigen is currently unknown. TCRdb re-called the PCR reads with MiXCR, one entry per CDR3 protein. The sample has approximately 59,000 distinct CDR3 sequences; under 20% are singletons. The V gene's germline CDR1 is MNHEY and CDR2 SVGAGI. Trimming removed 5 bases at V and 7 bases at J, with 15 bases between. The CDR3 contains 13 residues. Sequenced material: naive CD8+ T cells from blood, with Jurkat cell RNA spiked in. Subset: FACS-sorted CD8+CD4-CCR7+CD45RA+ naive T cells. This TCR was sampled from a human donor in good health. Some libraries in this study had Jurkat cell RNA spiked in. This rearrangement joins TRBV6-5 to TRBJ2-7; D may be TRBD2 (5 bases). The CDR3 DNA reads TGTGCCAGCAGTAACGCGGGCCTCACTGAGCAGTACTTC. Translating gives CASSNAGLTEQYF.